The 14 T cell receptor beta chains presented below share a single source sample, sequenced in a study of T cell changes during pregnancy in multiple sclerosis. TCRdb's copy holds only in-frame clones and misses some; the assay was immunoSEQ multiplex PCR. The table lists roughly 75,000 clones, approximately 92% of them singletons. Material: peripheral blood, obtained in the third trimester of pregnancy. These receptors were obtained from a female donor in good health, enrolled as a control in a pregnancy study.

On this clone: The germline gene is not matched at one end of the junction; a read error may be the cause. V gene TRBV28 combines with J gene TRBJ2-3; 8 bases align to TRBD2. Germline assignment: CDR1 MDHEN and CDR2 SYDVKM. The CDR3 spans 15 residues. CDR3 coding DNA: TGTGCCAGCAGTCCACCCCTTAGCGGGACCGGAATTGGGGATTTT. It yields the protein CASSPPLSGTGIGDF.

In this sample, this clone turned up a few times. The chain links TRBV6-4 to TRBJ2-1; 10 nucleotides match TRBD1. J was trimmed by 10 bases and V by 3 bases; bases with no gene match: 6. The CDR3 runs to 14 residues. CDR1 is MRHNA and CDR2 is SNTAGT in the germline V gene. The DNA of the CDR3 is TGTGCCAGCAGTGAAGGGACAGGGGTGAACGAGCAGTTCTTC. This encodes CASSEGTGVNEQFF.

The rearrangement uses TRBV6-1 and TRBJ2-2; D remains unclear. Deletions cut 6 bases from V and 6 bases from J, with 14 bases between. Germline V gives CDR1 MNHNS, CDR2 SASEGT. CDR3 length equals 14 residues. The CDR3: CASSAPYEAGELFF. CDR3 DNA: TGTGCCAGCAGCGCCCCCTATGAGGCCGGGGAGCTGTTTTTT.

The chain couples TRBV30 to TRBJ1-4, with D unclear. V gave up 7 bases and J gave up 4 bases, with 10 bases separating them. Germline CDR1 and CDR2: GTSNPN and SVGIG (reference sequence). This CDR3 is 12 amino acids long. The CDR3 sequence is CALDWGNEKLFF. The CDR3 coding sequence is TGTGCCTTGGACTGGGGTAATGAAAAACTGTTTTTT.

This rearrangement joins TRBV10-3 to TRBJ1-2; 8 bases are a match to TRBD1. Trimming took 11 bases from V and 3 from J; bases not matched to a gene: 8. Germline CDR1 and CDR2: ENHRY and SYGVKD. The CDR3 sequence is 13 residues long. The CDR3 spells CASSQGADYGYTF. In DNA, the CDR3 is TGTGCCTCGTCTCAGGGGGCGGACTATGGCTACACCTTC.

The J gene is TRBJ2-5, the V gene TRBV7-2, with a weak D call TRBD1 (5 bases). Trimming left V 4 bases short and J 2 bases short, with 11 bases between. The CDR3 spans 14 residues. From germline, CDR1 is SGHTA and CDR2 FQGNSA. Written as DNA, the CDR3 is TGTGCCAGCAGCTCCAATCAGGGACAAGAGACCCAGTACTTC. Translated, it gives CASSSNQGQETQYF.

This clone has a single count. V is TRBV4-1 and J is TRBJ2-7; TRBD1 aligns across 8 bases. This CDR3 has 19 residues. V lost 1 base and J lost 2; bases outside the gene matches: 16. Germline V CDR1 and CDR2: MGHRA, YSYEKL. Written as DNA, the CDR3 is TGCGCCAGCAGCCAAGTAAAGGGCCTACCGGGACAGGAAGCCTACGAGCAGTACTTC. Translation gives CASSQVKGLPGQEAYEQYF.

The table lists this clone with a count of one. The CDR3 region is CASSLLYQETQYF. CDR3 DNA: TGTGCCAGTAGTCTTCTGTACCAAGAGACCCAGTACTTC. The chain recombines TRBV19 with TRBJ2-5; no clear D gene. The CDR3 extends over 13 amino acids. CDR1 LNHDA and CDR2 SQIVND come from the germline V gene (reference sequence). V was cut by 5 bases and J by 0 bases, with 7 bases left in between.

The rearrangement joins TRBV2 to TRBJ2-7; TRBD1 aligns across 7 bases. Germline loops: CDR1 SNHLY, CDR2 FYNNEI. This CDR3 has 12 amino acids. J was trimmed by 11 bases and V by 4 bases; bases with no gene match: 8. The CDR3 bases are TGTGCCAGCAGTGGGGGGCGGACAGGAAAGTACTTC. As protein: CASSGGRTGKYF.

The rearrangement links TRBV27 to TRBJ2-7; 9 nucleotides agree with TRBD2. The CDR3 extends over 14 amino acids. The germline gives CDR1 MNHEY, CDR2 SMNVEV (reference sequence). With V trimmed by 4 bases and J by 4 bases, 5 bases remained unmatched. The CDR3 region is CASSSTSGFYEQYF. The DNA of the CDR3 is TGTGCCAGCAGTTCTACTAGCGGGTTTTACGAGCAGTACTTC.

The chain is built from TRBV7-3 and TRBJ2-1; TRBD2 matches 10 bases. Germline loops: CDR1 SGHTA, CDR2 FQGTGA. The junction had 7 bases not matched to a gene; V was cut back by 2 bases and J by 0 bases. The CDR3 is 18 residues long. CDR3 sequence: CASSLGLAGVSSYNEQFF. CDR3 bases: TGTGCCAGCAGCTTAGGTCTAGCGGGAGTAAGCTCCTACAATGAGCAGTTCTTC.

This clone was detected once. This chain joins TRBV19 and TRBJ2-7, with D possibly matching TRBD2 (6 bases). The germline CDR1 and CDR2 sequences are LNHDA and SQIVND (reference sequence). The CDR3 is made up of 15 amino acids. Between the trimmed V and J ends, which lost 1 base and 6 bases, there was a span of 16 bases. CDR3 nucleotide sequence: TGTGCCAGTAGTATAGTGGGCGGGACGGCTCTCGAGCAGTACTTC. This translates into CASSIVGGTALEQYF.

This chain joins TRBV13 and TRBJ2-3; the match to TRBD1 covers 7 bases. The CDR3 spans 16 residues. V dropped 2 bases and J dropped 4; count of bases not matched to a gene: 9. CDR1 is PRHDT, CDR2 FYEKMQ, per germline (reference sequence). CDR3 DNA: TGTGCCAGCAGCTTACGGTTGACAGGGAAAGCAGATACGCAGTATTTT. Translated, it gives CASSLRLTGKADTQYF.

V and J are TRBV27 and TRBJ1-6, with 10 bases matching TRBD1. CDR1 MNHEY and CDR2 SMNVEV come from the germline V gene (reference sequence). V shed 6 bases and J 4 bases; nucleotides not matched to a gene: 6. This CDR3 has 16 residues. The CDR3 spells CASRRGQGTYNSPLHF. For the CDR3, the DNA is TGTGCCAGCAGAAGGGGACAGGGGACATATAATTCACCCCTCCACTTT.